What follows is one T cell receptor beta chain and its context. What it binds is unknown. This record comes from a study of breast tumors, draining lymph nodes, adjacent tissues. Germline V gene sequence: CDR1 SEHNR, CDR2 FQNEAQ (reference sequence). V was clipped by 7 bases and J by 5 bases, with 17 bases between them. The CDR3 totals 14 residues. Study-wide results and caveats: Findings are consistent with lymph node origin and intratumoral expansion of most tumor T cells. Tumor and nontumor repertoires were significantly more similar in luminal-like than in basal-like breast cancer. Tumor TCR diversity was below lymph nodes but above nontumor tissue.

The lymph nodes were axillary draining lymph nodes from breast cancer patients. TCRdb used MiXCR to reprocess the multiplex PCR reads, holding one entry per CDR3 protein. The sample shows 150,000 to 200,000 distinct CDR3 sequences, approximately 30% of them seen only once. The sequencing sample was made of axillary lymph node tissue. The J gene is TRBJ1-1, the V gene TRBV7-9; D is perhaps TRBD1 (5 bases). The TCR was taken from a female donor with breast cancer. Some clones in this sample may be carry-over from other donors' samples. The CDR3 coding sequence is TGTGCCAGCACCCTCGAAGGGGTTAGGACTGAAGCTTTCTTT. It specifies CASTLEGVRTEAFF.